Sequencing of this T cell receptor beta chain was carried out in a study of blood T cell repertoires in COVID-19. Study-wide context: Spain, Italy and the United States supplied samples that represented acute and convalescent COVID-19. T cells, B-cell-depleted T cells, or PBMCs provided the cDNA or gDNA that served as material.

V lost 3 bases and J lost 1, with 7 bases in between. Germline V gene lookup returns CDR1 LNHDA and CDR2 SQIVND (reference sequence). The CDR3 runs to 14 residues. To note about this clone: This specimen includes other DNA sequences encoding the same CDR3.

Authors' methods: Amplification of reference gene primers was used by the study to estimate nucleated cell counts. Only in-frame clones appear in the TCRdb table, and some are missing; sequencing was by immunoSEQ multiplex PCR. Clone size and V and J calls were adopted from that table, with D and trimming inferred from the DNA. The sample carries some 210,000 clones, about 86% recorded once. The TCR was taken from a man aged 50-60 years with active or convalescent COVID-19. Sequencing used peripheral blood. The gene calls are TRBV19 and TRBJ1-5; D possibly corresponds to TRBD1 (5 bases). In DNA form, the CDR3 reads TGTGCCAGTAGTATTGGGGCCAGCAATCAGCCCCAGCATTTT. Amino acid sequence: CASSIGASNQPQHF.